This TCR beta chain was documented in a study of technical replicates of blood from a handful of donors. Germline V CDR1 and CDR2: SGHRS, YFSETQ. This CDR3 comprises 18 residues. Trimming cost V 1 base and J 5 bases; bases outside gene matches: 10. Sequencing was performed with immunoSEQ multiplex PCR; in TCRdb, only in-frame clones are kept and a portion is missing. Among 95,000 to 100,000 clones listed, 90% to 96% were seen once. V is TRBV5-1 and J is TRBJ2-2; TRBD2 matches 11 bases. Sequencing was done on a sample of T cells isolated from PBMCs. The clonotype was recovered from a human donor in good health. CDR3 amino acids: CASSLRTSGQLVTGELFF. CDR3 DNA: TGCGCCAGCAGCTTGCGGACTAGCGGGCAACTAGTGACCGGGGAGCTGTTTTTT.